Listed here are 32 T cell receptor beta chains from one sample, sequenced in a study of control samples from healthy donors and cancer patients. Here immunoSEQ multiplex PCR was the method, and the copy in TCRdb shows in-frame clones only, minus some. Among tens of thousands of clones listed, 89% were seen once. Specimen: blood. The source of these receptors is a man aged 50-60 years in good health.

The chain combines TRBV7-6 with TRBJ2-5, with 10 positions matching TRBD2. Germline V gene lookup returns CDR1 SGHVS and CDR2 FNYEAQ. J gave up 2 bases and V 1 base, and 7 bases lay outside the gene matches. The CDR3 is 17 amino acids. CDR3 sequence: CASSLVVASGGQETQYF. CDR3 nucleotides: TGTGCCAGCAGCTTAGTGGTTGCTAGCGGGGGACAAGAGACCCAGTACTTC.

This clone appeared a single time. The rearrangement uses TRBV19 and TRBJ1-1; D unresolved. The germline CDR1 and CDR2 sequences are LNHDA and SQIVND (reference sequence). The length of the CDR3 is 14 residues. V lost 6 bases and J lost 6, with 17 bases in between. The CDR3 region has the DNA TGTGCCAGTAGCCCCGAGGCCCTACAGCCTGAAGCTTTCTTT. Translated: CASSPEALQPEAFF.

This chain joins TRBV2 and TRBJ1-2; possibly TRBD1 for D (5 bases). V was clipped by 7 bases and J by 5 bases, with 14 bases between them. The CDR3 totals 13 residues. Germline loops: CDR1 SNHLY, CDR2 FYNNEI. CDR3 protein: CASNLGTAYGYTF. The CDR3 DNA is TGTGCCAGCAACCTGGGGACGGCTTATGGCTACACCTTC.

The chain joins TRBV5-1 to TRBJ2-3, with D hard to call. CDR1 is SGHRS, CDR2 YFSETQ, per germline. V lost 0 bases to trimming and J lost 2 bases, with 7 bases between them. CDR3 length: 14 residues. The CDR3 DNA reads as TGCGCCAGCAGCTTGGATAGGTACACAGATACGCAGTATTTT. Translation: CASSLDRYTDTQYF.

V gene TRBV2 combines with J gene TRBJ2-1; unclear D gene. The CDR3 loop spans 13 amino acids. CDR1 is SNHLY, CDR2 FYNNEI, per germline. Trimming pared 11 bases from V and 6 bases from J, leaving 17 bases between. This chain's CDR3 is CAARGAGGNEQFF. The CDR3 DNA reads TGTGCCGCCAGAGGTGCTGGCGGCAATGAGCAGTTCTTC.

The V and J genes are TRBV6-4 and TRBJ1-1, with unresolved D. The CDR3 runs to 13 residues. Germline CDR1 MRHNA, CDR2 SNTAGT. V was cut by 5 bases and J by 3 bases, with 10 bases left in between. The CDR3, as DNA: TGTGCCAGCAGTCGACCGATAGACACTGAAGCTTTCTTT. It specifies CASSRPIDTEAFF.

The rearrangement joins TRBV3-1 (or the pseudogene TRBV3-2) to TRBJ1-6; unclear D gene. The length of the CDR3 is 16 residues. V lost 4 bases and J 0 bases, leaving 10 bases between the germline ends. Germline-derived CDR1 and CDR2 are LGHDT and YNNKEL (reference sequence). CDR3 amino acids: CASSPGPSSYNSPLHF. The DNA for the CDR3 is TGTGCCAGCAGCCCCGGGCCCAGCTCCTATAATTCACCCCTCCACTTT.

The chain is built from TRBV5-1 and TRBJ2-7, with D possibly being TRBD2 (6 bases). The V gene lost 0 bases and the J gene lost 0 bases, with 10 bases spanning the gap. The CDR3 contains 15 residues. Germline assignment: CDR1 SGHRS and CDR2 YFSETQ. CDR3 in DNA: TGCGCCAGCAGCTTGGCCGGGAGCAGCTCCTACGAGCAGTACTTC. This sequence encodes CASSLAGSSSYEQYF.

This chain connects TRBV7-2 to TRBJ2-5; the match to TRBD2 covers 11 bases. CDR1 and CDR2 (germline): SGHTA, FQGNSA. The CDR3 is 16 amino acids. J lost 2 bases, V lost 3 bases, and 5 bases had no gene match. CDR3 protein: CASSLRLAGGQETQYF. For the CDR3, the DNA is TGTGCCAGCAGCTTGCGGCTAGCGGGGGGACAAGAGACCCAGTACTTC.

The rearrangement joins TRBV5-1 to TRBJ2-3; 15 bases are shared with TRBD2. CDR3 length: 19 residues. Germline loops: CDR1 SGHRS, CDR2 YFSETQ. The junction had 7 bases not matched to a gene; V was cut back by 2 bases and J by 0 bases. The CDR3: CASSFPGLAGGPSTDTQYF. CDR3 bases: TGCGCCAGCAGCTTCCCGGGACTAGCGGGGGGACCAAGCACAGATACGCAGTATTTT.

This clone was observed a single time. The rearrangement joins TRBV6-2 or TRBV6-3 to TRBJ1-6, with D unresolved. The germline V and J ends were trimmed by 4 bases and 7 bases, with 17 bases remaining between them. The CDR3 runs 16 residues. Germline V gene sequence: CDR1 MNHEY, CDR2 SVGEGT. CDR3 coding DNA: TGTGCCAGCAGTTCTGGGTATTGGCAGCAGAATTCACCCCTCCACTTT. Its translation is CASSSGYWQQNSPLHF.

The chain has TRBV19 and TRBJ1-3, with unresolved D. Germline loops: CDR1 LNHDA, CDR2 SQIVND (reference sequence). This CDR3 comprises 14 residues. V gave up 10 bases and J gave up 0 bases, with 13 bases separating them. The CDR3 region is CATQSGGSGNTIYF. The CDR3 coding sequence is TGTGCCACCCAATCTGGCGGCTCTGGAAACACCATATATTTT.

The chain carries TRBV7-3 and TRBJ2-3; D may correspond to TRBD1 or TRBD2 (5 bases each). V was clipped by 1 base and J by 4 bases, with 9 bases between them. The germline V gene has CDR1 SGHTA and CDR2 FQGTGA. The CDR3 has 14 amino acids. In nucleotides, the CDR3 is TGTGCCAGCAGCTTAAATCTGGGGGCAGATACGCAGTATTTT. Its translation: CASSLNLGADTQYF.

Here the CDR3 DNA reads TGTGCCACCAGTGATTCTGAAACAGGGAACGAGCAGTACTTC. Amino acids: CATSDSETGNEQYF. The rearrangement uses TRBV24-1 and TRBJ2-7, with a weak D call TRBD1 (6 bases). The CDR3 spans 14 residues. V was trimmed by 2 bases and J by 5 bases, leaving 12 bases between them. Germline V CDR1 and CDR2: KGHDR, SFDVKD.

Worth noting for this clone: The junction differs from germline at one of its ends, possibly a read error. The chain is built from TRBV7-7 and TRBJ2-5; D is possibly TRBD1 (6 bases). This CDR3 spans 15 amino acids. CDR1 and CDR2 (germline): SSHAT, FNYEAQ (reference sequence). The CDR3 sequence is CASSLGGQDGETQYF. DNA of the CDR3: TGTGCTAGCAGCTTAGGGGGACAAGATGGGGAGACCCAGTACTTC.

The chain uses TRBV4-2 and TRBJ1-2; D gene uncertain. The germline V gene encodes CDR1 LGHNA and CDR2 YNFKEQ. This CDR3 comprises 16 residues. Trimming took off 0 bases at V and 4 bases at J, with 15 bases between the two ends. This chain's CDR3 is CASSQDAEEPRYGYTF. The CDR3 bases are TGTGCCAGCAGCCAAGATGCGGAAGAACCGCGCTATGGCTACACCTTC.

The CDR3 DNA follows: TGTGCCAGCAGCTGGGGACGGAACTATGGCTACACCTTC. Its translation is CASSWGRNYGYTF. The chain is built from TRBV5-6 and TRBJ1-2, with a weak D call TRBD1 (5 bases). Germline CDR1 is SGHDT and CDR2 is YYEEEE. V was pared by 3 bases and J by 2 bases, with 8 bases between. The length of the CDR3 is 13 residues.

The chain joins TRBV7-8 to TRBJ2-5, with D unclear. CDR1 is SGHVS and CDR2 is FQNEAQ in the germline V gene. V gave up 4 bases and J gave up 5 bases, with 8 bases separating them. This CDR3 is 12 amino acids long. The CDR3 nucleotides read TGTGCCAGCAGCTATAGGCGGGAGACCCAGTACTTC. Residues: CASSYRRETQYF.

This clone showed up just a few times. The chain combines TRBV29-1 with TRBJ1-1; no clear D. Germline assignment: CDR1 SQVTM and CDR2 ANQGSEA. This CDR3 is 10 amino acids long. V dropped 6 bases and J dropped 8 bases, with 10 bases sitting between them. CDR3 residues: CSVVTPEAFF. CDR3 nucleotide sequence: TGCAGCGTCGTCACACCGGAAGCTTTCTTT.

The chain employs TRBV11-2 and TRBJ2-3, with 9 nucleotides matching TRBD1. Germline values: CDR1 SGHAT, CDR2 FQNNGV. This CDR3 is 16 amino acids long. V gave up 4 bases and J gave up 5 bases; unmatched junction bases: 10. CDR3 sequence (DNA): TGTGCCAGCAGCTCGGCTACCGGGACAGGGAGAGATACGCAGTATTTT. It encodes CASSSATGTGRDTQYF.

The rearrangement joins TRBV10-3 to TRBJ1-1, with no clear D. Germline V gene lookup returns CDR1 ENHRY and CDR2 SYGVKD. CDR3 size: 13 residues. V lost 0 bases to trimming and J lost 1 base, with 3 bases between them. The CDR3 here is CAISESGNTEAFF. In DNA, the CDR3 is TGTGCCATCAGTGAGTCAGGGAACACTGAAGCTTTCTTT.

The V call is TRBV6-4, the J call TRBJ2-1; D is unresolved. The V gene lost 3 bases and the J gene lost 0 bases, with 3 bases spanning the gap. Germline lookup yields CDR1 MRHNA and CDR2 SNTAGT. The CDR3 totals 13 residues. In nucleotides, the CDR3 is TGTGCCAGCAGTGAGAGCTCCTACAATGAGCAGTTCTTC. Protein: CASSESSYNEQFF.

The count of this clone is one. The V and J genes are TRBV3-1 (or the pseudogene TRBV3-2) and TRBJ1-3; the match to TRBD1 covers 8 bases. There are 16 residues in the CDR3. Looked up from germline, CDR1 is LGHDT and CDR2 is YNNKEL (reference sequence). V lost 3 bases, J lost 2 bases, and 6 bases stayed unmatched. The CDR3 coding sequence is TGTGCCAGCAGCCACCTATCGGACAGGGCTGGAAACACCATATATTTT. Protein product: CASSHLSDRAGNTIYF.

The CDR3 protein is CASSDRWTGGSGELFF. The CDR3 nucleotides are TGTGCCAGCAGTGACAGGTGGACAGGGGGCTCCGGGGAGCTGTTTTTT. The chain uses TRBV6-4 and TRBJ2-2; 11 bases fit TRBD1. From germline, CDR1 is MRHNA and CDR2 SNTAGT. The V and J ends lost 2 bases and 6 bases, in that order; junction bases with no gene match: 5. The CDR3 is 16 amino acids.

This rearrangement joins TRBV2 to TRBJ2-2; D remains unclear. V was cut by 4 bases and J by 4 bases, with 7 bases left in between. This CDR3 spans 13 amino acids. CDR1 is SNHLY, CDR2 FYNNEI, per germline. The CDR3 DNA reads TGTGCCAGCAGTGTATGGAGCACCGGGGAGCTGTTTTTT. Translation: CASSVWSTGELFF.

The rearrangement links TRBV4-1 to TRBJ2-1, with unresolved D. Germline-derived CDR1 and CDR2 are MGHRA and YSYEKL. Trimming cost V 1 base and J 4 bases, with 8 bases left between them. The CDR3 consists of 14 residues. The chain's CDR3 is CASSQVPLYNEQFF. CDR3 nucleotide sequence: TGCGCCAGCAGCCAAGTCCCCCTTTACAATGAGCAGTTCTTC.

This chain uses TRBV5-4 with TRBJ2-7; a possible D gene is TRBD2 (5 bases). Trimming shortened V by 5 bases and J by 2 bases, and 14 bases separated the two germline ends. CDR1 and CDR2 (germline): SGHNT, YYREEE (reference sequence). The CDR3 covers 14 residues. The CDR3 region is CASSNRGSTYEQYF. Written as DNA, the CDR3 is TGTGCCAGCAGTAACCGGGGTAGCACCTACGAGCAGTACTTC.

About this clone: Other nucleotide sequences in the sample specify the same CDR3. This chain uses TRBV9 with TRBJ2-3; TRBD2 matches at 7 bases. J lost 1 base, V lost 0 bases, and 2 bases had no gene match. Germline V gene lookup returns CDR1 SGDLS and CDR2 YYNGEE. The length of the CDR3 is 15 residues. This CDR3 is CASSVGLAGTDTQYF. In DNA form, the CDR3 reads TGTGCCAGCAGCGTAGGGCTAGCGGGCACAGATACGCAGTATTTT.

The chain is built from TRBV7-2 and TRBJ1-6; D gene uncertain. CDR3 length equals 16 residues. Trimming left V 4 bases short and J 0 bases short, with 10 bases between. Germline V gene data show CDR1 as SGHTA and CDR2 as FQGNSA. The CDR3 here is CASSSRPFSYNSPLHF. DNA of the CDR3: TGTGCCAGCAGCTCGAGGCCATTCTCCTATAATTCACCCCTCCACTTT.

V and J are TRBV6-2 or TRBV6-3 and TRBJ2-1; TRBD2 is a possible D gene (5 bases). CDR1 and CDR2 (germline): MNHEY, SVGEGT. V lost 1 base and J lost 2, with 15 bases in between. The CDR3 loop spans 17 amino acids. The CDR3 is CASSYYWTEVPYNEQFF. The CDR3 coding sequence is TGTGCCAGCAGTTACTACTGGACGGAGGTCCCCTACAATGAGCAGTTCTTC.

The chain links TRBV9 to TRBJ2-3, with TRBD2 matching 11 bases. CDR3 size: 16 residues. The trim removed 3 bases at V and 0 bases at J, leaving 3 bases unmatched. Germline V gives CDR1 SGDLS, CDR2 YYNGEE. In DNA form, the CDR3 reads TGTGCCAGCAGCGAGGGACTAGCGGCTAGCACAGATACGCAGTATTTT. Its protein is CASSEGLAASTDTQYF.

Only one count was recorded for this clone. The genes are TRBV3-1 (or the pseudogene TRBV3-2) and TRBJ2-5; tentatively, D is TRBD1 (5 bases). The CDR3 covers 16 residues. Per germline, CDR1 LGHDT and CDR2 YNNKEL (reference sequence). The ends were cut back, 1 base at V and 1 base at J, with 13 bases in the middle. The CDR3 region is CASSQAVPGFQETQYF. Written as DNA, the CDR3 is TGTGCCAGCAGCCAAGCCGTACCAGGGTTCCAAGAGACCCAGTACTTC.